This T cell receptor beta chain was obtained from a study of CD8+ T cells in alopecia areata. As for the study in general: Tofacitinib ran 6 to 18 months, followed by 6 months off drug.

Sequencing templates came from extracted RNA that was reverse transcribed into cDNA. Some clones are missing from TCRdb's copy, which holds only in-frame ones; the method was immunoSEQ multiplex PCR. The data contain about 76,000 clones, around 65% of them seen just once; the ten biggest clones take up about a quarter. Treatment here: oral pan-JAK inhibitor, 5-10 mg twice daily. A word on this clone: Its specificity is not known.

Germline V gene lookup returns CDR1 SGHDT and CDR2 YYEEEE. CDR3 length equals 16 residues. Trimming took 0 bases from V and 6 from J; bases not matched to a gene: 11. Whole-study results and caveats: The study found higher clonality in lesional than normal scalp, especially in alopecia totalis/universalis.

The chain employs TRBV5-6 and TRBJ2-7, with TRBD2 identical over 8 bases. This clonotype was obtained from a human donor with alopecia areata. This material consisted of CD8+ T cells sorted from blood, taken at week 24, from a patient treated with tofacitinib. The CDR3 spells CASSLDASGGPFEQYF. The DNA of the CDR3 is TGTGCCAGCAGCTTGGATGCGTCGGGAGGGCCATTCGAGCAGTACTTC.